This T cell receptor (beta chain) was obtained from a study of beta chain features in type 1 diabetes. General study findings and limits: Shortening that was moderate but significant affected the TCRB CDR3s of Type 1 diabetes patients in all four CD4+ subsets.

Germline loops: CDR1 MNHEY, CDR2 SVGAGI. Losses at the gene ends were 2 bases for V and 0 bases for J; bases not matched to a gene: 5. The CDR3 is 16 amino acids. Reverse transcribing all isolated RNA meant expressed TCRB transcripts were sequenced. Mean read depth for naive, central memory and regulatory T cell samples was approximately 3.57 million reads. Clones were sequenced by immunoSEQ multiplex PCR, and TCRdb holds only the in-frame ones, with some missing. The table records 100,000 to 150,000 clones, roughly 17% of them present only once. This clone was counted between two and nine times. Its target is not known.

The sequencing sample was made of central memory CD4+ T cells from blood. This TCR was sampled from a young man with type 1 diabetes. The V call is TRBV6-5, the J call TRBJ2-7, with 9 positions matching TRBD2. The CDR3 DNA sequence: TGTGCCAGCAGTTACGGGACTAGCTCGAGCTCCTACGAGCAGTACTTC. Its translation: CASSYGTSSSSYEQYF.